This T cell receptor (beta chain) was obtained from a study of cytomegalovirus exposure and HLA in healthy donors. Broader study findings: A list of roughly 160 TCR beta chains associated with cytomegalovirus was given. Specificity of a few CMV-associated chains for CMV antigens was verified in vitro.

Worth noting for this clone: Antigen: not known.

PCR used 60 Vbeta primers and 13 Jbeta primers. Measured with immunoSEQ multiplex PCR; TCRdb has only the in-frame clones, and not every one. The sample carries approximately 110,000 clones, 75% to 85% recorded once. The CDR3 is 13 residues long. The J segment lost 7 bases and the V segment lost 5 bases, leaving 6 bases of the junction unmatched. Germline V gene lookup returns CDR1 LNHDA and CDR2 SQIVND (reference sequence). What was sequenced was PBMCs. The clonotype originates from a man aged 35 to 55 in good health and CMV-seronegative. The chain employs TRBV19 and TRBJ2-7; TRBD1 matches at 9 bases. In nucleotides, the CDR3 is TGTGCCAGTAGTGGACAGGGGACTTGGGAGCAGTACTTC. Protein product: CASSGQGTWEQYF.